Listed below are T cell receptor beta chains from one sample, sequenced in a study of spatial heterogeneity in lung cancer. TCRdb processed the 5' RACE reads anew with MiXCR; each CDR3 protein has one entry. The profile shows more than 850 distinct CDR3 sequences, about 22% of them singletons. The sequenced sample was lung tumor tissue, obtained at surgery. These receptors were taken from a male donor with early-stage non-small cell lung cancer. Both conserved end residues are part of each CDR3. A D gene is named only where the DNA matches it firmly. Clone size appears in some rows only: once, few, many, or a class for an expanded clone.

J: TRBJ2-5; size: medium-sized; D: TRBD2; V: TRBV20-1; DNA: TGCAGTGCTAGAACGAGCGGGGGGATCCAAGAGACCCAGTACTTC; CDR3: CSARTSGGIQETQYF
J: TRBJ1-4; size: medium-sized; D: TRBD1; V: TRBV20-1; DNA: TGCAGTGCTAGCCTCAGGGGGCAGAATGAAAAACTGTTTTTT; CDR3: CSASLRGQNEKLFF
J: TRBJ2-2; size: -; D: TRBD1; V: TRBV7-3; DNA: TGTGCCAGCAGCCTAACGTACAGGGGAAACACCGGGGAGCTGTTTTTT; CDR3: CASSLTYRGNTGELFF
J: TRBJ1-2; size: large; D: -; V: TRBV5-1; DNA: TGCGCCAGCAGCCTCGGGGGTAACTATGGCTACACCTTC; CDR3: CASSLGGNYGYTF
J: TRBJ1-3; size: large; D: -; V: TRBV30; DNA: TGTGCCCAACCGGCCCGCACGGGAAACACCATATATTTT; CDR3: CAQPARTGNTIYF
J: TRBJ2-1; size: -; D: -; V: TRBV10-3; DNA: TGTGCCATCAGCACGCCCATCTTC; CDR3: CAISTPIF
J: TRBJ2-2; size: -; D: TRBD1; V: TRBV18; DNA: TGTGCCAGCTCACCACCGTGGACAGGGGGCCCCACCGGGGAGCTGTTTTTT; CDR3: CASSPPWTGGPTGELFF
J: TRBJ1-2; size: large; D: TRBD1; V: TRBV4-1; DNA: TGCGCCAGCAGCCAGCTCCCGGGCAGGGGGAGCGGTGGCTACACCTTC; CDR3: CASSQLPGRGSGGYTF
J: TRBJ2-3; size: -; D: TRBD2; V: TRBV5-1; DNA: TGCGCCAGCAGCTTGGGACTAGCGGGAGATACAGATACGCAGTATTTT; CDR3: CASSLGLAGDTDTQYF
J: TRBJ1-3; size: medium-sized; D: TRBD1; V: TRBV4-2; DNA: TGTGCCAGCAGCCTTGGACAGGGGCGGGTAGACACCATATATTTT; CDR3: CASSLGQGRVDTIYF
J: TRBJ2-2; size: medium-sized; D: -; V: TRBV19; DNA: TGTGCCAGTAGTATAGGGGGTAGCGATAACACCGGGGAGCTGTTTTTT; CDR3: CASSIGGSDNTGELFF
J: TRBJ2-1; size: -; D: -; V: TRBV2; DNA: TGTGCCAGCAGCGGAAGCAATGAGCAGTTCTTC; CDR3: CASSGSNEQFF
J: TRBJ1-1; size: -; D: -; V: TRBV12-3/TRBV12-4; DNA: TGTGCCAGCAGTCTGGAGGGAAACACTGAAGCTTTCTTT; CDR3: CASSLEGNTEAFF